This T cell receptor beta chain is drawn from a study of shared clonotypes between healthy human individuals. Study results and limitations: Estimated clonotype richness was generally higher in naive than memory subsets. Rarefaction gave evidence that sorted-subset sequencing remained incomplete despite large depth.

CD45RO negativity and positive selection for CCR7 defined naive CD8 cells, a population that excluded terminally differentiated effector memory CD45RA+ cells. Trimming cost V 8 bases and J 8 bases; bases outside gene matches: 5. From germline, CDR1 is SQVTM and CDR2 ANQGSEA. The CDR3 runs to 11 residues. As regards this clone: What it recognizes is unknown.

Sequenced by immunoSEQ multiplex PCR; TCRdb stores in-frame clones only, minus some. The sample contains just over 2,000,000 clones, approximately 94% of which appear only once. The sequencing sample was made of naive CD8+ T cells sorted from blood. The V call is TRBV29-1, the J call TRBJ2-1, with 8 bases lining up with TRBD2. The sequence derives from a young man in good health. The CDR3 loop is CSFYGGDEQFF. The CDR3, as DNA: TGCAGCTTCTACGGGGGGGATGAGCAGTTCTTC.